This TCR beta chain originates from a study of T cells in Graves' hyperthyroidism and ophthalmopathy. Study-wide results and caveats: With a median lead of 6.5 months before onset, the model predicted ophthalmopathy.

TCR beta CDR3 regions were amplified from RNA. The primer set for the first-round RT-PCR of the TCR CDR3 was HTBI. TCRdb passed the multiplex PCR reads through MiXCR, listing each CDR3 protein once. The top ten clones hold roughly 7.2% of a sample with 600,000 to 700,000 distinct CDR3 sequences, less than 45% of them seen once. This clonotype has ten or more counts. Its antigen remains unidentified. Germline V gene sequence: CDR1 DFQATT, CDR2 SNEGSKA (reference sequence). Unmatched junction bases numbered 10, after V lost 3 bases and J lost 5 bases. The CDR3 loop spans 15 amino acids. Sequencing was done on a sample of peripheral blood or thyroid tissue (not recorded which). The chain is built from TRBV20-1 and TRBJ2-5, with 9 bases lining up with TRBD2. This TCR came from an adult man with Graves' disease, either hyperthyroidism or ophthalmopathy (not recorded which). For the CDR3, the DNA is TGCAGTGCTAGGCCGCTGCGGGGGGGCTTTGAGACCCAGTACTTC. Protein product: CSARPLRGGFETQYF.